Listed below are T cell receptor beta chains from one sample, sequenced in a study of blood T cells in healthy people across ages. TCRdb processed the 5' RACE reads anew with MiXCR; each CDR3 protein has one entry. There are 890,000 or so distinct CDR3 sequences in the sample; roughly 60% occur only once, and around a quarter lies in the top ten. Material: blood. These receptors were taken from a man under 40 in good health. Each CDR3 is given with its conserved first and last residue. Each record gives: V gene, J gene, CDR3 protein.

v_call: TRBV30; j_call: TRBJ2-3; cdr3_aa: CAWSSGASADTQYF
v_call: TRBV10-3; j_call: TRBJ2-3; cdr3_aa: CAISEFDRGRGTQYF
v_call: TRBV29-1; j_call: TRBJ1-2; cdr3_aa: CSVYGYTF
v_call: TRBV7-2; j_call: TRBJ2-5; cdr3_aa: CASSLVPSGAYQYF
v_call: TRBV28; j_call: TRBJ2-7; cdr3_aa: CASGLSGAAYEQYF
v_call: TRBV12-3/TRBV12-4; j_call: TRBJ1-2; cdr3_aa: CASRLEAVEGYTF
v_call: TRBV20-1; j_call: TRBJ2-1; cdr3_aa: CSARQTLAYNEQFF
v_call: TRBV25-1; j_call: TRBJ1-1; cdr3_aa: CASSLGEGTEAFF
v_call: TRBV4-2; j_call: .; cdr3_aa: CASSQVDPRSYNEQYF
v_call: TRBV7-9; j_call: TRBJ1-5; cdr3_aa: CASNFGDDSNQPRHF
v_call: TRBV5-1; j_call: TRBJ2-7; cdr3_aa: CASSVDSSRKSSYEQYF
v_call: TRBV2; j_call: TRBJ1-1; cdr3_aa: CASSGYYGAEAFF
v_call: TRBV2; j_call: TRBJ2-3; cdr3_aa: CASTSGASTDTQYF
v_call: TRBV7-9; j_call: TRBJ2-7; cdr3_aa: CATLMGYEQYF
v_call: TRBV9; j_call: TRBJ2-3; cdr3_aa: CASSPLGRAGDTQYF
v_call: TRBV7-2; j_call: TRBJ2-6; cdr3_aa: CASSLFLLGQSSGANVLTF
v_call: TRBV29-1; j_call: TRBJ2-1; cdr3_aa: CSVVFLAAVIGNEQFF
v_call: TRBV25-1; j_call: TRBJ2-5; cdr3_aa: CASSEVGGQETQYF
v_call: TRBV20-1; j_call: TRBJ2-1; cdr3_aa: CSATGNYNEQFF
v_call: TRBV2; j_call: TRBJ1-6; cdr3_aa: CASRGASSSYNSPLHF
v_call: TRBV11-3; j_call: TRBJ2-1; cdr3_aa: CASSTNRGIYNEQFF
v_call: TRBV12-3/TRBV12-4; j_call: TRBJ1-2; cdr3_aa: CASSTAGHLYGYTF
v_call: TRBV4-2; j_call: TRBJ2-1; cdr3_aa: CASSSGLEGEQFF
v_call: TRBV20-1; j_call: TRBJ2-3; cdr3_aa: CSASWSGATDTQYF
v_call: TRBV29-1; j_call: TRBJ1-2; cdr3_aa: CSVLTGGYGYTF
v_call: TRBV10-3; j_call: TRBJ1-2; cdr3_aa: CAIANRDGEGNGYTF
v_call: TRBV9; j_call: TRBJ1-5; cdr3_aa: CASSGTDDQPQHF
v_call: TRBV6-6; j_call: TRBJ1-4; cdr3_aa: CASKRATNEKLFF